A single sample gave rise to the 30 T cell receptor beta chains below, sequenced in a study of cytomegalovirus exposure and HLA in healthy donors (dated by TCRdb to about 2017). Library method: the immunoSEQ multiplex PCR assay. The multiplex PCR relied on a mix of 60 forward primers for TCR Vbeta segments and 13 reverse primers for TCR Jbeta segments. As stored in TCRdb, this immuneACCESS dataset retains in-frame rearrangements with V and J assigned. A fraction of the clones does not appear; measured against another copy, unresolved V genes explain less than half of the discrepancy, and the remainder lacks a known reason. The sample table holds 150,000 or so clones, of which 65% to 85% were seen once. The leading ten clones occupy roughly 4.8% of the sample. Sequencing was done on a sample of PBMCs. The receptors come from a woman aged 50 to 60 in good health and CMV-seropositive.

CDR3 DNA sequence: TGTGCCAGCAGCTCCCGGACAGGGGAGTCCCCTGGGGCCAACGTCCTGACTTTC. This sequence encodes CASSSRTGESPGANVLTF. The chain combines TRBV21-1 with TRBJ2-6; the D call TRBD1 from the table was never checked on the DNA. TRBV21-1 is a pseudogene locus. The CDR3 loop spans 18 amino acids.

A note on this clone: At one end, the junction sequence differs from germline, possibly due to a read error. The CDR3 protein is CSSSLTGQRTYEQYF. The DNA for the CDR3 is TGTTCCAGCAGCTTAACAGGACAGCGTACCTACGAGCAGTACTTC. This chain connects TRBV7-9 to TRBJ2-7, with a possible D match to TRBD1 (6 bases). Germline CDR1 is SEHNR and CDR2 is FQNEAQ (reference sequence). The length of the CDR3 is 15 residues. The full variable domain, in which reference TRBV7-9 and TRBJ2-7 provide the parts outside the CDR3, is DTGVSQNPRHKITKRGQNVTFRCDPISEHNRLYWYRQTLGQGPEFLTYFQNEAQLEKSRLLSDRFSAERPKGSFSTLEIQRTEQGDSAMYLCSSSLTGQRTYEQYFGPGTRLTVT.

The chain is built from TRBV30 and TRBJ2-7, with 7 bases that match TRBD1. The germline V gene has CDR1 GTSNPN and CDR2 SVGIG (reference sequence). V lost 5 bases, J lost 2 bases, and 9 bases stayed unmatched. CDR3 length: 14 amino acids. For the CDR3, the DNA is TGTGCCTGGCAAAGACAGGGCCCACCCTACGAGCAGTACTTC. Translating gives CAWQRQGPPYEQYF.

The chain carries TRBV4-3 and TRBJ2-3; 8 bases map to TRBD2. CDR3 length equals 15 residues. Trimming cost V 0 bases and J 6 bases; bases outside gene matches: 5. Germline V gene data show CDR1 as LGHNA and CDR2 as YSLEER. CDR3 loop: CASSQEFAGGDTQYF. In DNA form, the CDR3 reads TGCGCCAGCAGCCAAGAATTCGCGGGGGGCGATACGCAGTATTTT.

This rearrangement joins TRBV18 to TRBJ2-7; the match to TRBD1 covers 8 bases. Germline values: CDR1 KGHSH, CDR2 LQKENI. The CDR3 runs to 15 residues. The junction had 8 bases not matched to a gene; V was cut back by 5 bases and J by 2 bases. The CDR3 region has the DNA TGTGCCAGCTCAACGACAGGGGCGAATACCTACGAGCAGTACTTC. This gives the protein CASSTTGANTYEQYF.

V is TRBV6-6 and J is TRBJ1-1, with no clear D. CDR1 is MNHNY, CDR2 SVGAGI, per germline (reference sequence). V lost 2 bases, J lost 4 bases, and 11 bases lay in between. CDR3 size: 14 residues. CDR3 nucleotide sequence: TGTGCCAGCAGTTACCAACCCTATGGCACTGAAGCTTTCTTT. It codes for CASSYQPYGTEAFF.

The V gene is TRBV6-5, the J gene TRBJ2-7, with D possibly matching TRBD1 (6 bases). CDR3 length equals 14 residues. Trimming left V 8 bases short and J 2 bases short, with 16 bases between. Germline CDR1 and CDR2: MNHEY and SVGAGI. Here the CDR3 DNA reads TGTGCCAGCTCCTCGACCCGGGACACCTACGAGCAGTACTTC. Its translation is CASSSTRDTYEQYF.

The V gene is TRBV5-4, the J gene TRBJ1-1, with TRBD1 identical over 10 bases. Losses at the gene ends were 4 bases for V and 6 bases for J; bases not matched to a gene: 9. Per germline, CDR1 SGHNT and CDR2 YYREEE (reference sequence). CDR3 size: 15 residues. The CDR3 nucleotides read TGTGCCAGCAGCACGACAGGGGGCGCGGATGCTGAAGCTTTCTTT. As protein: CASSTTGGADAEAFF.

The chain joins TRBV19 to TRBJ2-5; no reliable D call. Trimming stripped 1 base from V and 4 bases from J, with 10 bases between. The CDR3 totals 14 residues. Germline V lookup: CDR1 LNHDA, CDR2 SQIVND (reference sequence). The CDR3 DNA follows: TGTGCCAGTAGTATAGCCGGGTTTGGAGAGACCCAGTACTTC. Residues: CASSIAGFGETQYF.

V is TRBV28 and J is TRBJ2-3; TRBD1 matches 8 bases. Per germline, CDR1 MDHEN and CDR2 SYDVKM. The length of the CDR3 is 16 residues. Trimming removed 3 bases from V and 5 bases from J; junction bases left unmatched: 10. CDR3 in amino acids: CASSFPAGGSIDTQYF. As DNA, the CDR3 is TGTGCCAGCAGTTTCCCGGCAGGGGGCTCGATAGATACGCAGTATTTT.

This clone was picked up a small number of times. V is TRBV5-4 and J is TRBJ1-2, with D possibly matching TRBD1 (6 bases). The CDR3 sequence is 15 residues long. V was clipped by 4 bases and J by 4 bases, with 17 bases between them. Germline values: CDR1 SGHNT, CDR2 YYREEE (reference sequence). In DNA form, the CDR3 reads TGTGCCAGCAGCCACCAGGGGCAGGAAAGCTATGGCTACACCTTC. Amino acid sequence: CASSHQGQESYGYTF.

J is TRBJ2-3 and V is TRBV19; 8 bases match TRBD2. The CDR3 loop spans 13 amino acids. CDR1 is LNHDA and CDR2 is SQIVND in the germline V gene (reference sequence). V shed 10 bases and J 0 bases; nucleotides not matched to a gene: 3. As DNA, the CDR3 is TGTGCCACAGCGGGGGCGAGCACAGATACGCAGTATTTT. Protein sequence: CATAGASTDTQYF.

The chain is built from TRBV4-1 and TRBJ2-3; D perhaps matches TRBD2 (5 bases). Deletions cut 1 base from V and 0 bases from J, with 14 bases between. The CDR3 is 17 amino acids. From germline, CDR1 is MGHRA and CDR2 YSYEKL. CDR3: CASSQGISGSSTDTQYF. The CDR3 DNA follows: TGCGCCAGCAGCCAAGGAATAAGCGGTTCTAGCACAGATACGCAGTATTTT.

This clone was seen a handful of times. The chain recombines TRBV27 with TRBJ2-3; D is possibly TRBD1 (6 bases). V was trimmed by 5 bases and J by 7 bases, leaving 16 bases between them. The CDR3 contains 14 residues. Germline CDR1 is MNHEY and CDR2 is SMNVEV (reference sequence). The CDR3 spells CASSRRQVVHTQYF. Written as DNA, the CDR3 is TGTGCCAGCAGTCGGCGACAGGTCGTACATACGCAGTATTTT.

The chain recombines TRBV6-6 with TRBJ2-5; perhaps TRBD1 as D (5 bases). CDR3 length: 14 amino acids. The V gene's germline CDR1 is MNHNY and CDR2 SVGAGI (reference sequence). Trimming cost V 7 bases and J 5 bases, with 17 bases left between them. CDR3 sequence: CASTVGPPGETQYF. CDR3 coding DNA: TGTGCCAGCACAGTAGGACCCCCAGGGGAGACCCAGTACTTC.

The chain is built from TRBV5-4 and TRBJ2-3; 8 bases agree with TRBD2. Germline CDR1 and CDR2: SGHNT and YYREEE (reference sequence). The length of the CDR3 is 14 residues. Trimming cost V 4 bases and J 7 bases; bases outside gene matches: 8. The CDR3 DNA sequence: TGTGCCAGCAGCCTAAGGACTAGCTCCAATACGCAGTATTTT. This sequence encodes CASSLRTSSNTQYF.

J is TRBJ2-3 and V is TRBV9; tentative D call: TRBD2 (6 bases). Germline assignment: CDR1 SGDLS and CDR2 YYNGEE. The CDR3 spans 16 residues. With 1 base removed from V and 0 bases from J, the gap between germline ends came to 12 bases. This CDR3 reads CASSVRWGDSTDTQYF. CDR3 sequence (DNA): TGTGCCAGCAGCGTACGGTGGGGGGATAGCACAGATACGCAGTATTTT. Full variable domain (missing parts from reference TRBV9 and TRBJ2-3): DSGVTQTPKHLITATGQRVTLRCSPRSGDLSVYWYQQSLDQGLQFLIQYYNGEERAKGNILERFSAQQFPDLHSELNLSSLELGDSALYFCASSVRWGDSTDTQYFGPGTRLTVL.

The gene calls are TRBV25-1 and TRBJ2-7; D is ambiguous. Germline V gene data show CDR1 as MGHDK and CDR2 as SYGVNS. V was clipped by 3 bases and J by 0 bases, with 9 bases between them. This CDR3 region has 14 residues. CDR3 bases: TGTGCCAGCAGTGACCAGCGAAGCTCCTACGAGCAGTACTTC. Translation: CASSDQRSSYEQYF.

CDR3 sequence (DNA): TGTGCCAGCAGCTTAGGGACAGGGGGGTTCACCGGGGAGCTGTTTTTT. It encodes CASSLGTGGFTGELFF. This chain uses TRBV11-1 with TRBJ2-2; 10 bases map to TRBD1. The V segment lost 1 base and the J segment 4 bases; nucleotides outside the gene matches: 3. Germline-derived CDR1 and CDR2 are SGHAT and FQDESV (reference sequence). The CDR3 is made up of 16 amino acids.

V gene TRBV6-6 combines with J gene TRBJ2-7; D might be TRBD2 (5 bases). The CDR3 extends over 13 amino acids. Germline lookup yields CDR1 MNHNY and CDR2 SVGAGI (reference sequence). Trimming removed 6 bases from V and 2 bases from J, with 11 bases in between. The chain's CDR3 is CASSRDPPYEQYF. The CDR3 DNA is TGTGCCAGCAGCCGGGATCCCCCCTACGAGCAGTACTTC.

The gene calls are TRBV19 and TRBJ1-1; 7 bases are a match to TRBD1. Trimming cost V 5 bases and J 5 bases; bases outside gene matches: 5. Germline values: CDR1 LNHDA, CDR2 SQIVND (reference sequence). This CDR3 region has 13 residues. The CDR3: CASSLATGTEAFF. CDR3 nucleotide sequence: TGTGCCAGTAGTTTGGCGACAGGGACTGAAGCTTTCTTT.

This chain connects TRBV11-2 to TRBJ1-2; D not resolved. The germline V gene encodes CDR1 SGHAT and CDR2 FQNNGV. The CDR3 runs to 14 residues. V lost 4 bases, J lost 4 bases, and 13 bases lay in between. The DNA for the CDR3 is TGTGCCAGCAGCTCGGAGACTTCAACCTATGGCTACACCTTC. It translates to CASSSETSTYGYTF.

V gene TRBV6-4 combines with J gene TRBJ1-5; D perhaps matches TRBD1 (6 bases). Germline values: CDR1 MRHNA, CDR2 SNTAGT. There are 14 residues in the CDR3. The V end was cut by 2 bases, the J end by 4 bases, with 9 bases between. CDR3 DNA sequence: TGTGCCAGCAGTGACGGTCAGGGGAATCAGCCCCAGCATTTT. This codes for CASSDGQGNQPQHF.

V is TRBV7-2 and J is TRBJ1-3; D is unclear. Trimming took off 2 bases at V and 0 bases at J, with 8 bases between the two ends. The CDR3 runs to 15 residues. The V gene's germline CDR1 is SGHTA and CDR2 FQGNSA. Here the CDR3 reads CASSLTEYSGNTIYF. The CDR3, as DNA: TGTGCCAGCAGCTTAACAGAGTACTCTGGAAACACCATATATTTT.

The chain couples TRBV30 to TRBJ1-2; the D gene is possibly TRBD1 (6 bases). Germline CDR1 reads GTSNPN; CDR2 reads SVGIG (reference sequence). CDR3 length: 14 residues. Trimming cost V 0 bases and J 7 bases, with 15 bases left between them. CDR3 residues: CAWSVAGTRAGYTF. The CDR3 coding sequence is TGTGCCTGGAGTGTGGCCGGGACAAGGGCTGGCTACACCTTC.

This chain joins TRBV15 and TRBJ2-1; 7 bases map to TRBD1. Germline trimming cut 1 base from V and 5 bases from J; bases unmatched to any gene: 2. This CDR3 spans 14 amino acids. CDR1 and CDR2 from the germline V gene are LNHNV and YYDKDF (reference sequence). CDR3 sequence reads: CATSRGDSHNEQFF. The DNA of the CDR3 is TGTGCCACCAGCAGAGGGGACAGCCACAATGAGCAGTTCTTC.

The chain is built from TRBV7-2 and TRBJ2-1; 9 positions match TRBD2. From germline, CDR1 is SGHTA and CDR2 FQGNSA. The junction had 4 bases not matched to a gene; V was cut back by 0 bases and J by 4 bases. This CDR3 is 16 amino acids long. This chain's CDR3 is CASSLAAGGPYNEQFF. The CDR3 nucleotides read TGTGCCAGCAGCTTAGCGGCGGGGGGGCCTTACAATGAGCAGTTCTTC.

The V call is TRBV7-3, the J call TRBJ2-2; 13 bases match TRBD2. The CDR3 runs to 18 residues. The V gene's germline CDR1 is SGHTA and CDR2 FQGTGA. The V gene end was trimmed by 2 bases and the J gene end by 6 bases; junction bases not matched to a gene: 9. CDR3 amino acids: CASSLRGLAGEAPGELFF. CDR3 DNA: TGTGCCAGCAGCTTACGAGGACTAGCGGGAGAGGCTCCCGGGGAGCTGTTTTTT.

The V and J genes are TRBV11-3 and TRBJ2-1, with 15 bases lining up with TRBD2. Trimming removed 5 bases from V and 9 bases from J; junction bases left unmatched: 8. Germline CDR1 and CDR2: SGHNT and YENEEA. The CDR3 contains 16 residues. CDR3 protein: CASSVRTSGGAGEQFF. The CDR3 DNA is TGTGCCAGCAGCGTCCGGACTAGCGGGGGGGCTGGTGAGCAGTTCTTC.

V is TRBV28 and J is TRBJ1-6; the D gene is possibly TRBD1 (6 bases). The V end was cut by 7 bases, the J end by 7 bases, with 14 bases between. The germline CDR1 and CDR2 sequences are MDHEN and SYDVKM. This CDR3 has 14 residues. CDR3 coding DNA: TGTGCCAGCATTTCGACAGGACCAAATTCACCCCTCCACTTT. Its translation: CASISTGPNSPLHF.